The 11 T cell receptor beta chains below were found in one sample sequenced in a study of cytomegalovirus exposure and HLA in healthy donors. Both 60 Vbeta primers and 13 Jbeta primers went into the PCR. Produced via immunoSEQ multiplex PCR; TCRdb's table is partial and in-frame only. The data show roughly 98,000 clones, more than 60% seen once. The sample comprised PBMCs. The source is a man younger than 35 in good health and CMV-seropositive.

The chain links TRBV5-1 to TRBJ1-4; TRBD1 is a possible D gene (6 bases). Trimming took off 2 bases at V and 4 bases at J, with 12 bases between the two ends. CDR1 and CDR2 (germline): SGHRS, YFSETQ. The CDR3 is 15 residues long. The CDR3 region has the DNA TGCGCCAGCAGCTTTGAATCGGGACATAATGAAAAACTGTTTTTT. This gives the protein CASSFESGHNEKLFF.

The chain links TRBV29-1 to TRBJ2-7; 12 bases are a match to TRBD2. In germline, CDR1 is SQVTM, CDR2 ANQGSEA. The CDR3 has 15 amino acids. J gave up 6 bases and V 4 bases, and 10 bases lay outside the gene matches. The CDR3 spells CSVALASGGAAEQYF. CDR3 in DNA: TGCAGCGTTGCCTTGGCTAGCGGGGGGGCGGCCGAGCAGTACTTC.

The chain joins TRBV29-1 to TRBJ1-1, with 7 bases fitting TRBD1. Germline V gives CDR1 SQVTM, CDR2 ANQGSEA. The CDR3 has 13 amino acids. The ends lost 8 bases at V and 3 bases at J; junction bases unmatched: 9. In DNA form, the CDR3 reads TGCAGCTCCAGAAACCAGGGGGACACTGAAGCTTTCTTT. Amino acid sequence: CSSRNQGDTEAFF. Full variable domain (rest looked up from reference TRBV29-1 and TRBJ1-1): SAVISQKPSRDICQRGTSLTIQCQVDSQVTMMFWYRQQPGQSLTLIATANQGSEATYESGFVIDKFPISRPNLTFSTLTVSNMSPEDSSIYLCSSRNQGDTEAFFGQGTRLTVV.

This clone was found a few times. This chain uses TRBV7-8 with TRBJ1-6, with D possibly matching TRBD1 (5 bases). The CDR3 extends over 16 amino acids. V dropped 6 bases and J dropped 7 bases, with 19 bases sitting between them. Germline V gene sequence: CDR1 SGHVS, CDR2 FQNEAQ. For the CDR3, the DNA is TGTGCCAGCAGTCTTGCCGAGGTGCGGGGGAATTCACCCCTCCACTTT. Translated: CASSLAEVRGNSPLHF.

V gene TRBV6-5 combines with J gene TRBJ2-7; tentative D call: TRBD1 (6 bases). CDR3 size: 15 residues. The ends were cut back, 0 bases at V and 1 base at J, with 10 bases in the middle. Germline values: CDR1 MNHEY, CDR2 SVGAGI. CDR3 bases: TGTGCCAGCAGTTACTCGGGACACGGATCCTACGAGCAGTACTTC. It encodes CASSYSGHGSYEQYF.

CDR3 sequence: CASSSGGSTDTQYF. The DNA for the CDR3 is TGTGCCTCCTCTAGCGGAGGTAGCACAGATACGCAGTATTTT. This chain connects TRBV30 to TRBJ2-3, with 7 positions matching TRBD2. V dropped 7 bases and J dropped 0; count of bases not matched to a gene: 7. From germline, CDR1 is GTSNPN and CDR2 SVGIG (reference sequence). This CDR3 has 14 residues.

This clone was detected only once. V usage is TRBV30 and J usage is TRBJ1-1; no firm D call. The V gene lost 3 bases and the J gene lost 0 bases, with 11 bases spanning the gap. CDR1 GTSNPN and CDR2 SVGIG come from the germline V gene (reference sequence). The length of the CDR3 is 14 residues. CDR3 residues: CAWRTTEMNTEAFF. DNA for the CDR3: TGTGCCTGGAGGACTACAGAAATGAACACTGAAGCTTTCTTT.

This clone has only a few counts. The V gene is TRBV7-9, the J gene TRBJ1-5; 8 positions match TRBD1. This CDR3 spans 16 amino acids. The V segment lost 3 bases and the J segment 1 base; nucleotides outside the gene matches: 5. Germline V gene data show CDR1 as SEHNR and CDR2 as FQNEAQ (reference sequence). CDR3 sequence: CASSLAGGGSNQPQHF. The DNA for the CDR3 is TGTGCCAGCAGCTTGGCAGGGGGCGGGAGCAATCAGCCCCAGCATTTT.

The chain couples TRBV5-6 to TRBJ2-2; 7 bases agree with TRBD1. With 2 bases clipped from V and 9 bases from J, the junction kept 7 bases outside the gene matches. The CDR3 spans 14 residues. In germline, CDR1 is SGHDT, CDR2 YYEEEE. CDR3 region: CASSFLQGRRELFF. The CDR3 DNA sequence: TGTGCCAGCAGCTTCTTACAGGGGCGAAGGGAGCTGTTTTTT.

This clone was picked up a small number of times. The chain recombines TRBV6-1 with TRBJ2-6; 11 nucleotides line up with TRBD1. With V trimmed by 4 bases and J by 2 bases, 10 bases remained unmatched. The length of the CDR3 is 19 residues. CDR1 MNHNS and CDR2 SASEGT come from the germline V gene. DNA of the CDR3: TGTGCCAGCAGTGTACGCACCGGGACAGGGGGGCCTGGGGCCAACGTCCTGACTTTC. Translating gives CASSVRTGTGGPGANVLTF.

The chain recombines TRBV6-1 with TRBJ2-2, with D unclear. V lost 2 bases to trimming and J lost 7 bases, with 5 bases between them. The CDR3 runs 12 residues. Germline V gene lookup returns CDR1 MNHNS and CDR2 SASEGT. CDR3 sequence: CASSESVGELFF. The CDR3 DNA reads TGTGCCAGCAGTGAATCGGTCGGGGAGCTGTTTTTT.